This is a list of T cell receptor beta chains from one sample in a study of follicular helper T cells after annual influenza vaccination. Generated by immunoSEQ multiplex PCR, the TCRdb table keeps only in-frame clones and is missing some. The sample includes some 3,900 clones, roughly 87% seen only once; the top ten take roughly 0.8%. The sample in question was CXCR5- memory CD4+ T cells sorted from blood, obtained 7 days after influenza vaccination. The receptors stem from an adult who received the influenza vaccine. Both conserved end residues are part of each CDR3. D genes are given only for firm matches. Expanded clones get a size class; other rows say once, few or many, or leave the size out.

clone_size	v_call	d_call	j_call	cdr3_nt	cdr3_aa
NA	TRBV2	TRBD1	TRBJ1-5	TGTGCCAGCAGGAGGGGGCCGCCCTACAATCAGCCCCAGCATTTT	CASRRGPPYNQPQHF
once	TRBV7-8	TRBD1	TRBJ1-2	TGTGCCAGCAGCCCCCGGACAGGCCATGGCTACACCTTC	CASSPRTGHGYTF
NA	TRBV15	TRBD2	TRBJ2-3	TGTGCCACCAGCAGAACCGGAGCGGGGGTGAGCACAGATACGCAGTATTTT	CATSRTGAGVSTDTQYF
once	TRBV19	TRBD2	TRBJ2-5	TGTGCCAGTAGTTTAAACCCCAGCGGGGGGGTAGAGACCCAGTACTTC	CASSLNPSGGVETQYF
NA	TRBV30	TRBD1	TRBJ1-2	TGTGCCGGGACACGACAGGGAGGCTACACCTTC	CAGTRQGGYTF
NA	TRBV10-1	NA	TRBJ2-7	TGCGCCAGCAGTGAACAAGCGGCGGGGGAGCAGTACTTC	CASSEQAAGEQYF
NA	TRBV7-6	NA	TRBJ1-3	TGTGCCAGCAGCCACCCCAGGTCCACCCGCTCTGGAAACACCATATATTTT	CASSHPRSTRSGNTIYF
NA	TRBV4-3	NA	TRBJ2-7	TGCGCCAGCAGCCAAGCCTCCTCGGCCAACTACGAGCAGTACTTC	CASSQASSANYEQYF
NA	TRBV2	TRBD1	TRBJ2-7	TGTGCCAGCAGGACTGAACAGGGGCCCTACGAGCAGTACTTC	CASRTEQGPYEQYF
NA	TRBV4-1	TRBD1	TRBJ2-7	TGCGCCAGCAGCCAATTCACCACCGTCGGGACAGGTTACTCCTACGAGCAGTACTTC	CASSQFTTVGTGYSYEQYF
few	TRBV15	NA	TRBJ2-3	TGTGCCACCAGCAGATCTCTGGCCACGGATACGCAGTATTTT	CATSRSLATDTQYF
NA	TRBV7-8	NA	TRBJ2-3	TGTGCCAGCAGTCCCCCCAGTACCCCCACCACAGATACGCAGTATTTT	CASSPPSTPTTDTQYF
NA	TRBV10-1	TRBD1	TRBJ1-5	TGCGCCAGTTTGGGACAGACCTTTAGCAATCAGCCCCAGCATTTT	CASLGQTFSNQPQHF
NA	TRBV10-2	TRBD1	TRBJ2-7	TGCGCCAGCAGCCGCCGGGACAGGGCCTACGAGCAGTACTTC	CASSRRDRAYEQYF
NA	TRBV6-5	TRBD1	TRBJ2-2	TGTGCCAGCAGTTACTCGGGACAGGCGAACACCGGGGAGCTGTTTTTT	CASSYSGQANTGELFF
NA	TRBV19	TRBD1	TRBJ1-1	TGTGCCAGTATGGGGACAGAAATGAACACTGAAGCTTTCTTT	CASMGTEMNTEAFF